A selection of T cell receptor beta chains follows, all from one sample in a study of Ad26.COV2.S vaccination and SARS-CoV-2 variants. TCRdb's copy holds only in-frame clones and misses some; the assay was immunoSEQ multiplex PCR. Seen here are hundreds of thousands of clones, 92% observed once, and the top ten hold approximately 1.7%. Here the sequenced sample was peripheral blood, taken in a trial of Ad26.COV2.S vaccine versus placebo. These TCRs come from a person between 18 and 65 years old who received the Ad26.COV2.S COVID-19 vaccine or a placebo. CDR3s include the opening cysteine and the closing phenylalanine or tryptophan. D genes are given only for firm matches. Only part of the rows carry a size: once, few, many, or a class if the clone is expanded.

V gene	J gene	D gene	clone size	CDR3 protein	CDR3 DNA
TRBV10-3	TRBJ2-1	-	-	CAISDFDGNEQFF	TGTGCCATCAGTGACTTTGATGGCAATGAGCAGTTCTTC
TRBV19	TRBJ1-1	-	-	CASSISPPGGSEAFF	TGTGCCAGTAGTATATCTCCCCCCGGTGGGTCTGAAGCTTTCTTT
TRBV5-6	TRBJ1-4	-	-	CASSLHRPGGRKLFF	TGTGCCAGCAGCTTGCATCGCCCCGGGGGGCGAAAACTGTTTTTT
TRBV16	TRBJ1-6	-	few	CASSQRFGNSPLHF	TGTGCCAGCAGCCAAAGATTTGGGAATTCACCCCTCCACTTT
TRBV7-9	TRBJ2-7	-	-	CASLRLYPYEQYF	TGTGCCAGCTTGCGGCTGTACCCCTACGAGCAGTACTTC
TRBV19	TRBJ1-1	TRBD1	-	CASSIGDRLNTEAFF	TGTGCCAGTAGTATAGGGGACAGGCTGAACACTGAAGCTTTCTTT
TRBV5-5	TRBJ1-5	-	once	CASSLEWGQPQHF	TGTGCCAGCAGCTTGGAATGGGGTCAGCCCCAGCATTTT
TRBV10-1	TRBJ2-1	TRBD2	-	CASSNAGVYEQFF	TGCGCCAGCAGTAACGCGGGGGTTTATGAGCAGTTCTTC
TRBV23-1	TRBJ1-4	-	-	CASSQYKGNEKLFF	TGCGCCAGCAGTCAATATAAGGGTAATGAAAAACTGTTTTTT
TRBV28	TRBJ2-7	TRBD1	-	CASSLLGARDRRSYEQYF	TGTGCCAGCAGTTTGTTAGGAGCTCGGGACAGACGATCCTACGAGCAGTACTTC
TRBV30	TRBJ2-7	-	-	CAWSVTDSYEQYF	TGTGCCTGGAGTGTGACCGACTCCTACGAGCAGTACTTC
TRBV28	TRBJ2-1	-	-	CASSFGVVNEQFF	TGTGCCAGCAGTTTTGGGGTAGTCAATGAGCAGTTCTTC
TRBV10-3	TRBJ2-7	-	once	CAISEIPRETAQYF	TGTGCCATCAGTGAAATTCCCAGGGAGACTGCGCAGTACTTC
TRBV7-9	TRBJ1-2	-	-	CASSLAGSYGYTF	TGTGCCAGCAGCTTAGCGGGGTCCTATGGCTACACCTTC
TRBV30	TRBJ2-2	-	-	CAWSPYTGELFF	TGTGCCTGGAGTCCTTACACCGGGGAGCTGTTTTTT
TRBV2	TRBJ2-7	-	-	CASQGYEQYF	TGTGCCAGCCAGGGGTACGAGCAGTACTTC
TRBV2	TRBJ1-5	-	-	CASSERSSNQPQHF	TGTGCCAGCAGTGAACGCAGTAGCAATCAGCCCCAGCATTTT
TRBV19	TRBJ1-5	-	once	CASSTGARNQPQHF	TGTGCCAGTTCTACCGGGGCGCGGAATCAGCCCCAGCATTTT
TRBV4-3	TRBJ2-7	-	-	CASSQELGGVYEQYF	TGCGCCAGCAGCCAAGAGTTAGGGGGTGTCTACGAGCAGTACTTC
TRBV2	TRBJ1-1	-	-	CASSDEGAEAFF	TGTGCCAGCAGTGACGAGGGTGCTGAAGCTTTCTTT
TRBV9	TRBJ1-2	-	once	CASSRTSGDNYGYTF	TGTGCCAGCAGCCGCACCTCCGGGGATAACTATGGCTACACCTTC
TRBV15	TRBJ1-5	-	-	CATSRDRNRGNQPQHF	TGTGCCACCAGCAGAGATCGTAACAGGGGCAATCAGCCCCAGCATTTT
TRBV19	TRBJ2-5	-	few	CASSIGQVKEETQYF	TGTGCCAGTAGTATAGGCCAAGTGAAGGAAGAGACCCAGTACTTC
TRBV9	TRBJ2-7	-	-	CASSVGEAPYEQYF	TGTGCCAGCAGCGTAGGGGAGGCACCCTACGAGCAGTACTTC
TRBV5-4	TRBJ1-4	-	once	CASSSRTPDNEKLFF	TGTGCCAGCAGCTCAAGGACACCCGATAATGAAAAACTGTTTTTT
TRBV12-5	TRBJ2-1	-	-	CASGFTAYNEQFF	TGTGCTAGTGGTTTTACAGCTTACAATGAGCAGTTCTTC
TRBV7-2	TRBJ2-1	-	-	CASSYVPYNEQFF	TGTGCCAGCAGCTACGTACCCTACAATGAGCAGTTCTTC
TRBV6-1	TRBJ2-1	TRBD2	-	CASSVRLAGGSWVGEQFF	TGTGCCAGCAGTGTACGACTAGCGGGGGGGTCTTGGGTCGGTGAGCAGTTCTTC
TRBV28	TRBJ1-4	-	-	CASSLLRGGKLFF	TGTGCCAGCAGTTTGCTTCGGGGTGGAAAACTGTTTTTT
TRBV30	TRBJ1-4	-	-	CAWSPGLATNEKLFF	TGTGCCTGGAGCCCCGGACTCGCAACTAATGAAAAACTGTTTTTT
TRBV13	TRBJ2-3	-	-	CASSFPTGGTDTQYF	TGTGCCAGCAGCTTTCCCACGGGGGGCACAGATACGCAGTATTTT
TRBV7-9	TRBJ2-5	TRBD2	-	CASSNRLAGGTETQYF	TGTGCCAGCAGTAACAGACTAGCGGGGGGGACGGAGACCCAGTACTTC
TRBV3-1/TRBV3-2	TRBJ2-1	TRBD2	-	CASSPWTSGGPDNEQFF	TGTGCCAGCAGCCCTTGGACTAGCGGGGGGCCCGACAATGAGCAGTTCTTC
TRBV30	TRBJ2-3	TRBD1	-	CAWSVNRGGYTQYF	TGTGCCTGGAGTGTAAACAGGGGTGGTTATACGCAGTATTTT
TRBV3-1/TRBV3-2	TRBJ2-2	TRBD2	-	CASSHPLAGGPKNTGELFF	TGTGCCAGCAGCCACCCACTAGCGGGGGGGCCTAAGAACACCGGGGAGCTGTTTTTT
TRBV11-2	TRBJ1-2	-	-	CASSLGGDGYTF	TGTGCCAGCAGCTTAGGAGGGGACGGCTACACCTTC
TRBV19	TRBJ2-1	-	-	CASSIGNEQFF	TGTGCCAGTAGTATAGGGAATGAGCAGTTCTTC
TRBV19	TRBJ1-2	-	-	CASSISHIRNYGYTF	TGTGCCAGTAGTATATCTCACATCCGGAACTATGGCTACACCTTC
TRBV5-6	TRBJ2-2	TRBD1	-	CASSPLDRVAGELFF	TGTGCCAGCAGCCCCCTGGACAGGGTGGCCGGGGAGCTGTTTTTT
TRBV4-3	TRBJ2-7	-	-	CASSIRGRYEQYF	TGCGCCAGCAGCATTCGGGGCCGATACGAGCAGTACTTC
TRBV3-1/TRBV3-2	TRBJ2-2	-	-	CASSQEDRNTGELFF	TGTGCCAGCAGCCAAGAGGACAGGAACACCGGGGAGCTGTTTTTT
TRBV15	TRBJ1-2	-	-	CATSRAGQFGYTF	TGTGCCACCAGCAGAGCTGGACAGTTCGGCTACACCTTC
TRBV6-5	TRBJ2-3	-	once	CASIKGHRDTQYF	TGTGCCAGCATTAAGGGACATAGGGATACGCAGTATTTT
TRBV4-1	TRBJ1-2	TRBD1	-	CASSQEVGQGVFYYGYTF	TGCGCCAGCAGCCAAGAAGTCGGACAGGGGGTTTTTTACTATGGCTACACCTTC
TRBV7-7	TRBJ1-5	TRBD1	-	CASSPGQGNQPQHF	TGTGCCAGCAGCCCTGGACAGGGAAATCAGCCCCAGCATTTT
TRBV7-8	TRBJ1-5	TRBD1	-	CASSSDPGQDYSNQPQHF	TGTGCCAGCAGCTCGGACCCCGGACAGGATTATAGCAATCAGCCCCAGCATTTT
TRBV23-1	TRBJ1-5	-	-	CASSQSGIHQPQHF	TGCGCCAGCAGTCAATCGGGCATCCATCAGCCCCAGCATTTT
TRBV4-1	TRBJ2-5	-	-	CASSRPGQKSWETQYF	TGCGCCAGCAGCCGCCCGGGACAAAAATCCTGGGAGACCCAGTACTTC
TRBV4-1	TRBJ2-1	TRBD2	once	CASSQEMAGGGNEQFF	TGCGCCAGCAGCCAAGAAATGGCGGGGGGAGGCAATGAGCAGTTCTTC
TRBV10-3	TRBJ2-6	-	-	CAISPGSHSGANVLTF	TGTGCCATCAGTCCGGGATCTCACTCTGGGGCCAACGTCCTGACTTTC
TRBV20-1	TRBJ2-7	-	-	CSATGGYEQYF	TGCAGTGCTACCGGAGGTTACGAGCAGTACTTC
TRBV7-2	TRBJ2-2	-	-	CASSLRPGNTGELFF	TGTGCCAGCAGCTTAAGGCCTGGGAACACCGGGGAGCTGTTTTTT
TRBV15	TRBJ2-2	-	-	CATSRDLQGTGELFF	TGTGCCACCAGCAGAGATCTCCAGGGTACCGGGGAGCTGTTTTTT